The 6 T cell receptor beta chains given below trace back to one sample, sequenced in a study of CD8+ T cells in alopecia areata. The sequencing template was cDNA reverse transcribed from extracted RNA. Using immunoSEQ multiplex PCR, the repertoire was profiled, and TCRdb retains in-frame clones only, with some absent. The table lists about 42,000 clones, 50% to 70% of them singletons. The treatment here: oral pan-JAK inhibitor, 5-10 mg twice daily. The input for sequencing was CD8+ T cells sorted from blood, taken at week 4, from a patient treated with tofacitinib. The receptors stem from a human donor with alopecia areata.

The chain combines TRBV4-3 with TRBJ1-1, with D unclear. This CDR3 region has 14 residues. CDR1 is LGHNA, CDR2 YSLEER, per germline. Trimming removed 0 bases from V and 1 base from J, with 6 bases in between. The CDR3 loop is CASSQEGRNTEAFF. In DNA form, the CDR3 reads TGCGCCAGCAGCCAAGAGGGAAGGAACACTGAAGCTTTCTTT.

The rearrangement links TRBV11-2 to TRBJ1-1; 9 positions agree with TRBD1. Unmatched junction bases numbered 7, after V lost 5 bases and J lost 6 bases. In germline, CDR1 is SGHAT, CDR2 FQNNGV. The CDR3 spans 14 residues. The DNA for the CDR3 is TGTGCCAGCAGCCTAACAGGGGGCCTCGCTGAAGCTTTCTTT. Protein product: CASSLTGGLAEAFF.

The chain links TRBV9 to TRBJ2-1, with D perhaps assigned TRBD1 or TRBD2 (5 bases each). The CDR3 extends over 15 amino acids. CDR1 and CDR2 from the germline V gene are SGDLS and YYNGEE. V lost 4 bases to trimming and J lost 8 bases, with 19 bases between them. The CDR3 nucleotides read TGTGCCAGCAGCCCAGTCTCGGGGCAGACCGATGAGCAGTTCTTC. Its translation: CASSPVSGQTDEQFF.

The chain joins TRBV2 to TRBJ2-1; D is ambiguous. V was pared by 0 bases and J by 8 bases, with 8 bases between. This CDR3 has 13 amino acids. The germline gives CDR1 SNHLY, CDR2 FYNNEI. In DNA form, the CDR3 reads TGTGCCAGCAGTGAAGCTGCTCCCGATGAGCAGTTCTTC. This encodes CASSEAAPDEQFF.

The chain links TRBV7-9 to TRBJ2-3; D not resolved. Between the trimmed V and J ends, which lost 5 bases and 14 bases, there was a span of 14 bases. This CDR3 comprises 11 residues. Germline-derived CDR1 and CDR2 are SEHNR and FQNEAQ (reference sequence). This CDR3 is CASSRSEPPYF. The DNA of the CDR3 is TGTGCCAGCAGCCGGAGCGAACCTCCGTATTTT.

The gene calls are TRBV13 and TRBJ2-7; D is ambiguous. V was cut by 1 base and J by 6 bases, with 7 bases left in between. This CDR3 is built from 12 residues. Germline V gene data show CDR1 as PRHDT and CDR2 as FYEKMQ (reference sequence). The CDR3 nucleotides read TGTGCCAGCAGCTTAGCTGGGTCCGAGCAGTACTTC. Its translation is CASSLAGSEQYF.